In its sample, the clone carrying this T cell receptor (beta chain) was seen a few times. Its antigen is not known. The data were obtained in a study of identical twins. Overall study findings and caveats: Compared with models, monozygotic twins showed more out-of-frame TCR alpha sharing.

TCRdb processed the 5' RACE reads anew with MiXCR; each CDR3 protein has one entry. This sample has about 890,000 distinct CDR3 sequences, with roughly an eighth found just once. Trimming shortened V by 7 bases and J by 1 base, and 10 bases separated the two germline ends. Germline CDR1 is SQVTM and CDR2 is ANQGSEA. This CDR3 is 13 amino acids long. These data also featured in a second study, about yellow fever vaccine responses in identical twins.

The V call is TRBV29-1, the J call TRBJ2-2; D is perhaps TRBD1 (6 bases). Sequencing used PBMCs. The TCR sequence derives from a woman between 18 and 29 years old in good health. CDR3 sequence reads: CSALQGNTGELFF. The DNA for the CDR3 is TGCAGCGCCCTACAGGGGAACACCGGGGAGCTGTTTTTT.